Sequencing of this T cell receptor beta chain was carried out in a study of T cell repertoires in cytomegalovirus infection. Study context: Newly reported HLA-C-restricted and thoroughly characterized HLA-B-restricted CMV epitopes were employed. Indicated by public TCR beta signatures were CMV infection and matching HLA type. Study findings and constraints: Of the TCR beta families, the public ones yielded a cumulative frequency that identified carriers of CMV plus the relevant HLA. It was HLA-C-restricted CMV-specific TCR beta clonotypes that dominated the response ex vivo.

TCRdb ran MiXCR on the reads and lists one entry per CDR3 protein. The sample includes 20,000 to 25,000 distinct CDR3 sequences, about 39% seen only once; the top ten take approximately 94%. Germline values: CDR1 SGHTA, CDR2 FQGNSA. The J segment lost 4 bases and the V segment lost 5 bases, leaving 7 bases of the junction unmatched. This CDR3 has 15 residues. This clonotype came up once. What it binds is unknown. The source is a human donor in good health (CMV status not recorded). Some clones in this sample may be carry-over from other donors' samples. This specimen consisted of CD8+ T cells from cultured PBMCs, obtained from culture after CMV antigen stimulation. This chain links TRBV7-2 with TRBJ1-3; 8 bases line up with TRBD1. CDR3 nucleotide sequence: TGTGCCAGCAGCGGTCTGACAGGGGTCGGAAACACCATATATTTT. Translated, it gives CASSGLTGVGNTIYF. Drawing the rest from reference TRBV7-2 and TRBJ1-3, the complete variable domain is GAGVSQSPSNKVTEKGKDVELRCDPISGHTALYWYRQSLGQGLEFLIYFQGNSAPDKSGLPSDRFSAERTGGSVSTLTIQRTQQEDSAVYLCASSGLTGVGNTIYFGEGSWLTVV.